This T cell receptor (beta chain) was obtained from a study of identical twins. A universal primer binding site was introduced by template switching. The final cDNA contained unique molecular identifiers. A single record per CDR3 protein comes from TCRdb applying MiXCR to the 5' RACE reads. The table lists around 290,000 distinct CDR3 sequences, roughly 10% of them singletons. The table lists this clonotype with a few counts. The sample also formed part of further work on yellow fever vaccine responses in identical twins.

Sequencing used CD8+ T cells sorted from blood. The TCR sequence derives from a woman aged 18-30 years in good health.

CDR3 in amino acids: CASSAGAASNTGELFF. As DNA, the CDR3 is TGTGCCAGCAGCGCCGGGGCGGCATCGAACACCGGGGAGCTGTTTTTT. The gene calls are TRBV11-2 and TRBJ2-2, with D possibly called TRBD1 or TRBD2 (5 bases each). Trimming took off 5 bases at V and 0 bases at J, with 13 bases between the two ends. Looked up from germline, CDR1 is SGHAT and CDR2 is FQNNGV. CDR3 size: 16 residues.